One sample yielded the 27 T cell receptor beta chains listed below, sequenced in a study of cytomegalovirus exposure and HLA in healthy donors. The primer mix had 60 Vbeta and 13 Jbeta primers. Clones were read by immunoSEQ multiplex PCR, and TCRdb kept only the in-frame ones, dropping some. The sample lists around 94,000 clones, about 76% occurring once. Sequences were obtained from PBMCs. The receptors derive from a woman aged 35 to 49 in good health and CMV-seronegative.

Remarks on this clone: In the same sample, other DNA sequences code for this CDR3. The rearrangement joins TRBV7-8 to TRBJ1-6; tentatively, D is TRBD1 (6 bases). Germline assignment: CDR1 SGHVS and CDR2 FQNEAQ. V lost 1 base, J lost 6 bases, and 10 bases lay in between. This CDR3 contains 15 residues. This CDR3 reads CASSLVTGTNSPLHF. DNA for the CDR3: TGTGCCAGCAGCTTAGTAACAGGGACTAATTCACCCCTCCACTTT.

In its sample, this clone was seen once. The chain combines TRBV4-2 with TRBJ2-7, with D possibly being TRBD1 (6 bases). Germline-derived CDR1 and CDR2 are LGHNA and YNFKEQ. Trimming removed 0 bases at V and 0 bases at J, with 21 bases between. CDR3 length: 19 residues. CDR3 coding DNA: TGTGCCAGCAGCCAAGAAGGGCCCCAGGGGTGGGAAAGCTCCTACGAGCAGTACTTC. Its translation: CASSQEGPQGWESSYEQYF.

The chain carries TRBV18 and TRBJ1-1; possible D gene TRBD1, 6 bases. This CDR3 is built from 15 residues. V lost 0 bases to trimming and J lost 6 bases, with 14 bases between them. Germline CDR1 KGHSH, CDR2 LQKENI. The CDR3: CASSPPSRGVAEAFF. The CDR3 nucleotides are TGTGCCAGCTCACCACCGTCCAGGGGAGTCGCTGAAGCTTTCTTT.

The J gene is TRBJ2-7, the V gene TRBV5-1; tentatively, D is TRBD2 (5 bases). The CDR3 consists of 15 residues. Germline V lookup: CDR1 SGHRS, CDR2 YFSETQ. Trimming took off 0 bases at V and 2 bases at J, with 12 bases between the two ends. CDR3 in DNA: TGCGCCAGCAGCTTGGCCCCGGGGATCCCCTACGAGCAGTACTTC. It yields the protein CASSLAPGIPYEQYF.

In its sample, this clone was seen once. The genes are TRBV12-5 and TRBJ1-1; 7 bases align to TRBD1. CDR1 and CDR2 (germline): LGHNT, FRNRAP. This CDR3 contains 12 residues. V lost 6 bases to trimming and J lost 11 bases; unmatched junction nucleotides: 9. Here the CDR3 DNA reads TGTGCTAGTGGCCAAGGGGGCTTAGGTGCTTTCTTT. Its protein product is CASGQGGLGAFF.

This rearrangement joins TRBV25-1 to TRBJ1-4; the D gene is possibly TRBD1 (5 bases). V shed 6 bases and J shed 5 bases, with 13 bases lying between them. The germline V gene has CDR1 MGHDK and CDR2 SYGVNS. The CDR3 contains 14 residues. This CDR3 reads CASSLGGANEKLFF. CDR3 nucleotide sequence: TGTGCCAGCAGCCTTGGAGGGGCCAATGAAAAACTGTTTTTT.

A single count supports this clone. V is TRBV6-5 and J is TRBJ1-2; D is perhaps TRBD1 (6 bases). The CDR3 is 13 amino acids. Trimming removed 5 bases from V and 4 bases from J, with 11 bases in between. Germline V gives CDR1 MNHEY, CDR2 SVGAGI. The CDR3 sequence is CASSLDSLYGYTF. The CDR3 DNA sequence: TGTGCCAGCAGTCTGGACAGTCTCTATGGCTACACCTTC.

The chain couples TRBV7-9 to TRBJ2-5, with 9 bases fitting TRBD1. J gave up 2 bases and V 5 bases, and 6 bases lay outside the gene matches. Germline assignment: CDR1 SEHNR and CDR2 FQNEAQ (reference sequence). The CDR3 is 15 amino acids. The CDR3 coding sequence is TGTGCCAGCAGCGTGGGACAGGGACTACAAGAGACCCAGTACTTC. Protein sequence: CASSVGQGLQETQYF.

The V and J genes are TRBV7-9 and TRBJ2-1; 8 bases agree with TRBD2. Germline values: CDR1 SEHNR, CDR2 FQNEAQ (reference sequence). V was pared by 5 bases and J by 2 bases, with 5 bases of the junction left unmatched. The CDR3 runs to 15 residues. The CDR3 nucleotides are TGTGCCAGCAGCGCGGGGGGAAAACCCTACAATGAGCAGTTCTTC. Its translation is CASSAGGKPYNEQFF.

The chain couples TRBV7-2 to TRBJ1-2, with D possibly matching TRBD1 (5 bases). The CDR3 is 15 residues long. Germline V CDR1 and CDR2: SGHTA, FQGNSA. Trimming cost V 1 base and J 8 bases, with 17 bases left between them. The CDR3 loop reads CASSLGAGSTIGYTF. CDR3 in DNA: TGTGCCAGCAGCTTAGGGGCAGGGTCGACAATAGGCTACACCTTC.

The genes are TRBV6-5 and TRBJ2-5; 14 nucleotides agree with TRBD2. The ends lost 4 bases at V and 5 bases at J; junction bases unmatched: 6. Germline CDR1 MNHEY, CDR2 SVGAGI. The CDR3 sequence is 16 residues long. CDR3 nucleotides: TGTGCCAGCAGTTCCGGGACTAGCGGGGGTTGGGAGACCCAGTACTTC. Amino acid sequence: CASSSGTSGGWETQYF.

The chain couples TRBV6-6 to TRBJ1-5; D unclear. The CDR3 covers 15 residues. Trimming removed 4 bases at V and 3 bases at J, with 13 bases between. Germline CDR1 is MNHNY and CDR2 is SVGAGI (reference sequence). This chain's CDR3 is CASSFFRLHNQPQHF. The CDR3 region has the DNA TGTGCCAGCAGTTTTTTTAGACTCCACAATCAGCCCCAGCATTTT.

This clone showed up just once. The gene calls are TRBV5-4 and TRBJ2-3; D remains ambiguous. CDR3 length: 15 residues. The ends were cut back, 0 bases at V and 3 bases at J, with 11 bases in the middle. Germline loops: CDR1 SGHNT, CDR2 YYREEE (reference sequence). CDR3 DNA sequence: TGTGCCAGCAGCTTGGCCCCAGTCGGGACAGATACGCAGTATTTT. It yields the protein CASSLAPVGTDTQYF. Together with reference TRBV5-4 and TRBJ2-3, the CDR3 gives the full variable domain: ETGVTQSPTHLIKTRGQQVTLRCSSQSGHNTVSWYQQALGQGPQFIFQYYREEENGRGNFPPRFSGLQFPNYSSELNVNALELDDSALYLCASSLAPVGTDTQYFGPGTRLTVL.

The rearrangement uses TRBV18 and TRBJ2-1; D might be TRBD2 (6 bases). This CDR3 is 15 amino acids long. Germline assignment: CDR1 KGHSH and CDR2 LQKENI. The germline V and J ends were trimmed by 3 bases and 2 bases, with 11 bases remaining between them. CDR3 region: CASSPPGRPYNEQFF. In nucleotides, the CDR3 is TGTGCCAGCTCACCCCCCGGGAGACCCTACAATGAGCAGTTCTTC.

This chain links TRBV5-6 with TRBJ2-5; D possibly corresponds to TRBD1 (6 bases). Germline V gene sequence: CDR1 SGHDT, CDR2 YYEEEE. Trimming cost V 0 bases and J 3 bases, with 6 bases left between them. This CDR3 is built from 13 residues. The CDR3 DNA is TGTGCCAGCAGCTTGGGGACAGAAGAGACCCAGTACTTC. This translates into CASSLGTEETQYF.

With regard to this clone: Sequence at one end of the junction differs from germline and may be a read error. The rearrangement uses TRBV7-7 and TRBJ2-7; no firm D call. This CDR3 is 16 amino acids long. From germline, CDR1 is SSHAT and CDR2 FNYEAQ (reference sequence). This CDR3 is CASSLSASGMIYEQYF. CDR3 coding DNA: TGTGCTAGCAGCTTATCAGCCTCAGGAATGATCTACGAGCAGTACTTC.

The chain combines TRBV2 with TRBJ2-7; tentative D call: TRBD1 (6 bases). This CDR3 region has 13 residues. Deletions cut 4 bases from V and 3 bases from J, with 10 bases between. Looked up from germline, CDR1 is SNHLY and CDR2 is FYNNEI. This CDR3 reads CASSGGQRYEQYF. The CDR3 nucleotides are TGTGCCAGCAGTGGAGGACAGCGCTACGAGCAGTACTTC.

The rearrangement joins TRBV5-1 to TRBJ2-3; 7 bases line up with TRBD2. CDR1 SGHRS and CDR2 YFSETQ come from the germline V gene. V was clipped by 4 bases and J by 6 bases; unmatched bases: 14. CDR3 length: 16 residues. CDR3 in amino acids: CASSTAQRGVGDTQYF. For the CDR3, the DNA is TGCGCCAGCAGCACGGCCCAGCGGGGCGTGGGGGATACGCAGTATTTT.

The chain links TRBV11-2 to TRBJ2-1; D is ambiguous. The CDR3 consists of 15 residues. V lost 5 bases to trimming and J lost 2 bases, with 13 bases between them. The germline gives CDR1 SGHAT, CDR2 FQNNGV. In DNA form, the CDR3 reads TGTGCCAGCAGCACGGGTCGAAATACCTACAATGAGCAGTTCTTC. Its translation: CASSTGRNTYNEQFF.

The chain couples TRBV5-1 to TRBJ1-1; the D gene is possibly TRBD1 (5 bases). The germline V gene encodes CDR1 SGHRS and CDR2 YFSETQ. Trimming took 3 bases from V and 2 from J, leaving 11 bases between them. The CDR3 loop spans 14 amino acids. The DNA of the CDR3 is TGCGCCAGCAGCTCAAGGGGAACCAACACTGAAGCTTTCTTT. Its translation is CASSSRGTNTEAFF.

The chain employs TRBV19 and TRBJ2-6; 10 bases line up with TRBD1. The CDR3 has 18 residues. V lost 5 bases, J lost 2 bases, and 9 bases stayed unmatched. Germline lookup yields CDR1 LNHDA and CDR2 SQIVND (reference sequence). CDR3 in amino acids: CASSVPGTGVAGANVLTF. CDR3 nucleotide sequence: TGTGCCAGTAGTGTCCCCGGGACAGGGGTTGCTGGGGCCAACGTCCTGACTTTC.

The chain links TRBV10-3 to TRBJ1-1; D call uncertain. CDR3 length equals 14 residues. V dropped 8 bases and J dropped 4 bases, with 17 bases sitting between them. The germline gives CDR1 ENHRY, CDR2 SYGVKD. CDR3 DNA: TGTGCCATCGCCGCGACCGAGGTTGGCACTGAAGCTTTCTTT. Protein sequence: CAIAATEVGTEAFF.

Only a few counts were recorded for this clone. This chain joins TRBV7-8 and TRBJ2-5; 7 bases agree with TRBD1. The CDR3 extends over 17 amino acids. Germline CDR1 and CDR2: SGHVS and FQNEAQ. Trimming at V came to 1 base and at J to 1 base, leaving 9 bases not matched to a gene. CDR3 sequence: CASSLEPTGTLQETQYF. CDR3 in DNA: TGTGCCAGCAGCTTAGAGCCGACAGGGACCCTCCAAGAGACCCAGTACTTC.

The CDR3 loop reads CASSLSGTGAPFTYEQYF. The CDR3 coding sequence is TGCGCCAGCAGCCTCTCCGGGACAGGGGCCCCCTTTACCTACGAGCAGTACTTC. The chain employs TRBV5-1 and TRBJ2-7, with 10 bases aligning to TRBD1. The CDR3 runs 18 residues. With 4 bases clipped from V and 2 bases from J, the junction kept 15 bases outside the gene matches. Germline CDR1 SGHRS, CDR2 YFSETQ.

CDR3 protein: CASSLWLSNRPYGYTF. As DNA, the CDR3 is TGTGCCAGCAGCTTATGGCTTTCTAACAGACCCTATGGCTACACCTTC. This chain uses TRBV7-9 with TRBJ1-2; D is unresolved. This CDR3 has 16 residues. Per the germline V gene, CDR1 is SEHNR and CDR2 is FQNEAQ (reference sequence). V shed 2 bases and J shed 4 bases, with 17 bases lying between them.

The chain couples TRBV7-9 to TRBJ1-3, with D possibly TRBD1 on 6 matching bases. Per the germline V gene, CDR1 is SEHNR and CDR2 is FQNEAQ (reference sequence). The CDR3 has 16 residues. V lost 1 base to trimming and J lost 4 bases, with 14 bases between them. CDR3 DNA: TGTGCCAGCAGCTTAGGGGACATAGGGGCCGGAAACACCATATATTTT. It is translated as CASSLGDIGAGNTIYF.

In regard to this clone: As the CDR3 is not closed by the conserved phenylalanine or tryptophan, this likely results from a read error. In DNA, the CDR3 is TGTGCCAGCAGCTTAGGTGCCCTGGCTGGGGCCAACGTCCTGACTGTC. Amino acid sequence: CASSLGALAGANVLTV. The J gene is TRBJ2-6, the V gene TRBV7-2; D not resolved. Trimming removed 1 base from V and 2 bases from J, with 9 bases in between. The CDR3 extends over 16 amino acids. Germline V gene lookup returns CDR1 SGHTA and CDR2 FQGNSA.